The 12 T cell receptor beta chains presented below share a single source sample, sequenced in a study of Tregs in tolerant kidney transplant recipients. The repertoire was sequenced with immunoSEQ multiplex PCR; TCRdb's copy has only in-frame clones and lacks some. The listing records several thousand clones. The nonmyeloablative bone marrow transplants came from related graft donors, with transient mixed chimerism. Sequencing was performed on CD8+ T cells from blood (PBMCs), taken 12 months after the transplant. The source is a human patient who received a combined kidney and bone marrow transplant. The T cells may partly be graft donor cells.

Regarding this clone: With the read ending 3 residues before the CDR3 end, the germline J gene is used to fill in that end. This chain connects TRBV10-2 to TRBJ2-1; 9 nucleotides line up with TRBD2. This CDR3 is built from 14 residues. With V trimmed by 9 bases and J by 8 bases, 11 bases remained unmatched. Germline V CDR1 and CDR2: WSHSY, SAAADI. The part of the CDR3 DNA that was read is TGCGCCAGTCTACCTAGCGGGATTGGGGATGAG. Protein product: CASLPSGIGDE. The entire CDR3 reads CASLPSGIGDEQFF.

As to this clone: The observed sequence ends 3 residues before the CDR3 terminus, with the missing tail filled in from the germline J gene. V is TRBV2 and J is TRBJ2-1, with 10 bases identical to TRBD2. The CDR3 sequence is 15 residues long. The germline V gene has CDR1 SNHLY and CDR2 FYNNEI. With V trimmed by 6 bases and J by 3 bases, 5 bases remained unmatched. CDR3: CASSWTSGDYNEQFF. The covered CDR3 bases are TGTGCCAGCAGCTGGACTAGCGGAGACTACAATGAG.

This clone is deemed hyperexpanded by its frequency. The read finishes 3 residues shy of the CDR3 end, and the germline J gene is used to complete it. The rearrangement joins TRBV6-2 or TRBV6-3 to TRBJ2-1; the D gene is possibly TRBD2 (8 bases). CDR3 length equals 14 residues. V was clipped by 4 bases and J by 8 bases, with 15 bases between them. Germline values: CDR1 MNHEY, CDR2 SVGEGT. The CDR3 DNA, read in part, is TGTGCCAGCAGTTCGGGAGGGGGCGCGGATGAG. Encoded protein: CASSSGGGADE. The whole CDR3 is CASSSGGGADEQFF.

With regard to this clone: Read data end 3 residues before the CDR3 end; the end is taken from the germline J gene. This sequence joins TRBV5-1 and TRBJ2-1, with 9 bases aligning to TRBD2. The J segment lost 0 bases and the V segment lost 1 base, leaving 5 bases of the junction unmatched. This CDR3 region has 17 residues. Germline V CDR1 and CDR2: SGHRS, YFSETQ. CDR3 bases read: TGCGCCAGCAGCTTGTTATTTAGCGGGAGCTCCTACAATGAG. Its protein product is CASSLLFSGSSYNE. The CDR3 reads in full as CASSLLFSGSSYNEQFF.

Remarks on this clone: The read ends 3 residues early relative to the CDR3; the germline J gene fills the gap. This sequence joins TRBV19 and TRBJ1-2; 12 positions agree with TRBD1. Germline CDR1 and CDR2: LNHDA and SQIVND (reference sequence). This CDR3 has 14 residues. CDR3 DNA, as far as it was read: TGTGCCAGTAGTATCCGGGACAGGGGGCAAGGC. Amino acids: CASSIRDRGQG. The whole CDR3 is CASSIRDRGQGYTF.

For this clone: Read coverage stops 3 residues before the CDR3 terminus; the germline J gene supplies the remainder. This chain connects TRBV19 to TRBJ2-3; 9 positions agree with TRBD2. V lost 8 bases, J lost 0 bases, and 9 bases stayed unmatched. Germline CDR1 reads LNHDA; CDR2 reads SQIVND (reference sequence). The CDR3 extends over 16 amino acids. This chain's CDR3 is CASGSLAGPSTDTQYF. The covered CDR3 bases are TGTGCCAGTGGGTCCCTAGCGGGGCCTAGCACAGATACG.

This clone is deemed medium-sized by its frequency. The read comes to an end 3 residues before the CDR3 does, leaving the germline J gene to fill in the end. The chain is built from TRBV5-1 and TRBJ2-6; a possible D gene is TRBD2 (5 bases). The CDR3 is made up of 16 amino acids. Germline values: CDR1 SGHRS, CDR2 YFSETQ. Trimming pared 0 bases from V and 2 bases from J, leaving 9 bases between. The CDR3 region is CASSLATGAGANVLTF. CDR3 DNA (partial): TGCGCCAGCAGCTTGGCCACCGGGGCTGGGGCCAACGTC.

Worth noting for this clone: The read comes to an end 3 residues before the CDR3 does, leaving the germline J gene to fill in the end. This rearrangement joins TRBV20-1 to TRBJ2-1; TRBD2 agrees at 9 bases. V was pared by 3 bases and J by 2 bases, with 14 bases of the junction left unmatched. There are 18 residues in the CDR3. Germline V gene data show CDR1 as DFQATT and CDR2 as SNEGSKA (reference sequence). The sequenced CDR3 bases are TGCAGTGCTAGTACTCTAGCGGGATTTTTCGAGGCCTACAATGAG. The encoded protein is CSASTLAGFFEAYNE. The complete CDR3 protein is CSASTLAGFFEAYNEQFF.

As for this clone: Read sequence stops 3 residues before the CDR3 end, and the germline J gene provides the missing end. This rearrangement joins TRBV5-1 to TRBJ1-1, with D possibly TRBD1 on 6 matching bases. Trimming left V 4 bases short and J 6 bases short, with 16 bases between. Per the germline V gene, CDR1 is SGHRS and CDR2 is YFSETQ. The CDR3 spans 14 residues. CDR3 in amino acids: CASSPFGGAAEAFF. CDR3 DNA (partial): TGCGCCAGCAGCCCCTTTGGGGGCGCCGCTGAA.

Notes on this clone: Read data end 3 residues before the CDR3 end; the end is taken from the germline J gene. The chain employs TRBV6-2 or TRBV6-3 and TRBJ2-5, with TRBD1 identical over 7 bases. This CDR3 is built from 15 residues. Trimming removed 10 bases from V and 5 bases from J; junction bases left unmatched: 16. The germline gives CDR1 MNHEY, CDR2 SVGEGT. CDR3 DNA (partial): TGTGCCATCGAGGACCCGGACAGGTTGGGGGAGACC. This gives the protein CAIEDPDRLGET. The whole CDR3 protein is CAIEDPDRLGETQYF.

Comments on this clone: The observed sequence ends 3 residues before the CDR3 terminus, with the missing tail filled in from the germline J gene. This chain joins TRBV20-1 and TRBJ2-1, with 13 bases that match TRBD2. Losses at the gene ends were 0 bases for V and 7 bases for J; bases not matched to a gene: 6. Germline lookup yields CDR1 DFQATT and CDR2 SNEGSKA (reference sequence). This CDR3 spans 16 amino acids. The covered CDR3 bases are TGCAGTGCTAGAGATTCTGGGACTAGCGGGATAAATGAG. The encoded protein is CSARDSGTSGINE. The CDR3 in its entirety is CSARDSGTSGINEQFF.

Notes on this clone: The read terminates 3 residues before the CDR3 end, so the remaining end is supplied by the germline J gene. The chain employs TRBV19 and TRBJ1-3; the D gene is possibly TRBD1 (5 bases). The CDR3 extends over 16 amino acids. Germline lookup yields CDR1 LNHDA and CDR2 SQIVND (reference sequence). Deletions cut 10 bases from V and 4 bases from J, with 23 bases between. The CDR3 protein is CATTGGSERGGNTIYF. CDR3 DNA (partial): TGTGCCACAACGGGGGGATCCGAGCGTGGCGGAAACACC.